The T cell receptor (beta chain) described here comes from a study of T cells after yellow fever vaccination. Study in general: SMART-Seq v4 Ultra Low Input handled preparation of low-cell-number fractions.

This CDR3 comprises 16 residues. Unmatched junction bases numbered 8, after V lost 0 bases and J lost 4 bases. Germline V gene lookup returns CDR1 SGHTA and CDR2 FQGNSA. This clonotype showed up many times. The antigen is undetermined. Notes on the study in general: After the booster, 96% of CD4 and roughly nine tenths of CD8 primary-response clones were re-detected.

5'RACE template switching generated TCR cDNA, adding a universal primer site and UMIs. One entry per CDR3 protein results from TCRdb running MiXCR on the 5' RACE reads. The sample contains 340,000 or so distinct CDR3 sequences, under 15% of which appear only once. Sequencing was performed on CD4+ T cells sorted from PBMCs, taken 15 days after the yellow fever booster vaccination. The sequence was collected from a man in his late teens or twenties who received the YFV17D yellow fever vaccine. The V gene is TRBV7-2, the J gene TRBJ1-1, with 7 nucleotides matching TRBD1. The CDR3 sequence: CASSLASAGGFTEAFF. The CDR3 DNA reads TGTGCCAGCAGCTTAGCGTCGGCAGGGGGGTTCACTGAAGCTTTCTTT.